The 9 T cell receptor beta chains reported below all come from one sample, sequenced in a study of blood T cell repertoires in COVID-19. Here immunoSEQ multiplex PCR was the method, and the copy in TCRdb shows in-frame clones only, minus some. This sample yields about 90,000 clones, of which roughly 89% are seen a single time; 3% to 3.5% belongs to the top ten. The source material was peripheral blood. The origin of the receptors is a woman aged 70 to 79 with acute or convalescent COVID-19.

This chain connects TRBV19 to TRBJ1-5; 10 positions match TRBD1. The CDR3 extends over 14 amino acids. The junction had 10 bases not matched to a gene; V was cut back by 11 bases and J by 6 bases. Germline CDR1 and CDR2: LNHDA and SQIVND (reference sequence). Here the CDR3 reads CASSGQGYSQPQHF. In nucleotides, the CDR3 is TGTGCCTCTTCGGGACAGGGGTACAGTCAGCCCCAGCATTTT.

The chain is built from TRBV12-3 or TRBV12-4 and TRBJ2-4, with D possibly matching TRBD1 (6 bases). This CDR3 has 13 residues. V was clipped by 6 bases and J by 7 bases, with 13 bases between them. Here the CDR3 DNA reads TGTGCCAGCAGACAGGGATTGGGGAACATTCAGTACTTC. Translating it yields CASRQGLGNIQYF.

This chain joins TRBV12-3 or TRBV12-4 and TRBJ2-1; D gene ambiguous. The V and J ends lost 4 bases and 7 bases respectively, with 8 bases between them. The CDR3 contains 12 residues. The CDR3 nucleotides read TGTGCCAGCAGTTCTTTCAGGAATGAGCAGTTCTTC. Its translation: CASSSFRNEQFF.

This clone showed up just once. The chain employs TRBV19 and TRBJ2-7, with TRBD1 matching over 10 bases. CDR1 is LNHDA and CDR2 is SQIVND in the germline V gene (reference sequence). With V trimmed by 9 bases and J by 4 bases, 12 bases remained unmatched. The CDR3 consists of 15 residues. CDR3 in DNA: TGTGCCAGCCAGTACGGGACAGGGGTGGCGTACGAGCAGTACTTC. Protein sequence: CASQYGTGVAYEQYF.

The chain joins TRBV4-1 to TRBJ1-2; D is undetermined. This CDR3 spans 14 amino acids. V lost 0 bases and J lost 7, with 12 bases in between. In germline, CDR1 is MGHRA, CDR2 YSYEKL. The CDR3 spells CASSQDGQRPGYTF. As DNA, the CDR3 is TGCGCCAGCAGCCAAGATGGGCAACGCCCTGGCTACACCTTC.

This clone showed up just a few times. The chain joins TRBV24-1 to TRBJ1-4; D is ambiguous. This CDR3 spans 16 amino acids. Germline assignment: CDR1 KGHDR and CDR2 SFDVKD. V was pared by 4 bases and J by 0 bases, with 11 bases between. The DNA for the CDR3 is TGTGCCACCAGTGAAGGCGGTTGGGCAACTAATGAAAAACTGTTTTTT. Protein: CATSEGGWATNEKLFF.

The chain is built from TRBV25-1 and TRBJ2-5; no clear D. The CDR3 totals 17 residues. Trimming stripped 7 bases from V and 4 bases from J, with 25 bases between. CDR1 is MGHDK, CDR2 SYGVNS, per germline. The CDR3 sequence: CASNPANSPGSAETQYF. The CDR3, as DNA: TGTGCCAGCAATCCAGCAAACAGCCCTGGATCGGCAGAGACCCAGTACTTC.

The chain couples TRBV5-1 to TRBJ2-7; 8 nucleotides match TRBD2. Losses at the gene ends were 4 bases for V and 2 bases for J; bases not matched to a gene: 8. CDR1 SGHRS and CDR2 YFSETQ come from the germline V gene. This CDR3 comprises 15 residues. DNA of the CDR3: TGCGCCAGCAGCCCCCAGGGCGGGGGGACCTACGAGCAGTACGTC. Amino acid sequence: CASSPQGGGTYEQYV.

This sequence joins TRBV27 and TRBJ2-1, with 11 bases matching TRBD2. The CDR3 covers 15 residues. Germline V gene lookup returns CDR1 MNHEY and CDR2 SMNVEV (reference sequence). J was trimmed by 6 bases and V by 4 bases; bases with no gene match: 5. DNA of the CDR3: TGTGCCAGCAGTTCCGGGACTAGCGGATTCAATGAGCAGTTCTTC. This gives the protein CASSSGTSGFNEQFF.